This T cell receptor (beta chain) was identified in a study of T cells in Graves' hyperthyroidism and ophthalmopathy (dated by TCRdb to between 2017 and 2020). For context, the study as a whole: Peripheral blood samples were taken at the time of initial diagnosis, prior to any treatment. After blood sampling, hyperthyroidism patients were treated with methimazole at a starting dose of 30 mg daily, and ophthalmopathy patients were treated with high-dose intravenous methylprednisolone. Prospective prediction of ophthalmopathy was tested in an independent validation cohort of 18 hyperthyroidism patients and around 16 patients who later progressed to ophthalmopathy. For training and testing, the 100 or so patients in the discovery cohort were randomly divided in a 7:3 ratio. TCR Vbeta CDR3 sequencing of around 130 peripheral blood samples (43 ophthalmopathy, approximately 80 hyperthyroidism and around 17 progressor patients) is reported in the paper. The study also compared thyroid tissue and blood T-cell repertoires from roughly six Graves' hyperthyroidism patients. To identify distinguishing TCR V-J signatures, a discovery cohort of 100 or so patients was used, comprising 43 with Graves' ophthalmopathy and some 60 with stable Graves' hyperthyroidism. Study-wide findings and limitations: Sample size was not statistically predetermined, and blinding of investigators to group allocation was not performed. During validation, the model predicted progression to ophthalmopathy a median of approximately 6.5 months ahead of onset, with just under 71% sensitivity and more than 72% specificity. Most expanded thyroid clonotypes (frequency above 0.001) were also detected in blood, a finding suggesting that blood repertoires may reflect thyroid immune responses. A model built on a 13 V-J signature distinguished ophthalmopathy from stable hyperthyroidism, reaching roughly 88% sensitivity and about 81% specificity in cross-validation and 80%/75% in testing.

The CDR3 contains 14 residues, cysteine and phenylalanine counted. This entry keeps only the CDR3 DNA: 42 bases, framed from base 1. CDR1 and CDR2 were assigned from the germline V gene (reference sequence) as MNHNY and SVGAGI. V drops 2 bases and J drops 3 bases, leaving 11 bases in between. This clonotype came up many times. What antigen it recognizes has not been identified. No much larger clonotype is one base removed from it; base qualities were not supplied. Amplification of TCR beta CDR3 regions was carried out from RNA transcripts. For the first round of RT-PCR on the TCR CDR3, the HTBI primer set was used together with the Qiagen OneStep RT-PCR kit. The libraries were constructed in a second round of multiplex PCR and then size-selected and purified. Sequencing of the libraries was done on an Illumina HiSeq2000 using paired-end 100 bp reads. The study's own analysis went as follows. SOAPnuke was used to process the raw data, removing reads that contained adapters or uncalled bases, had a mean Phred below 15, or lacked an exact match to the constant primer or identifier. COPE v1.2.5 was used to merge high-quality paired reads, and clonotypes were defined as unique nucleotide sequences. MiTCR v1.1 was used to align the clonotypes against IMGT TRBV, TRBD and TRBJ reference segments. Only V-J combinations with frequency above 0.0001, covering 99% to 99.2% of repertoires, were analysed. A TCS score was defined as the ratio of F50 (clonal expansion) to E x V (chaos), with BLOSUM62-based TCRdist applied between CDR3 peptides within each V-J. Welch's t-statistics and random forest reduced around 520 V-J features to 10 to 15, which were used in a naive Bayes classifier (R e1071). The public reads were run again by TCRdb, first through fastp at Q25 and then through MiXCR, and only productive beta chains were kept. Identical CDR3 proteins give one entry, which carries the most common genes and DNA. What appears here as the V and J calls and clone size reflects TCRdb's work, not the paper's. The sample has about 640,000 distinct CDR3 sequences on record, about a fifth of them singletons. The top ten hold roughly 30% of the sample.

In the ophthalmopathy patients, disease was moderately to severely active, with a Clinical Activity Score of 3 or more, a NOSPECS grade of 4 or more, and a duration of less than 3 months. Any patient with an uncontrolled infection, another autoimmune disease, pregnancy or lactation was excluded. Diagnoses were based on clinical symptoms, serum thyroxine and TRAb, thyroid ultrasound and orbital computed tomography. PBMCs were isolated from about 10 ml of fresh peripheral blood by Ficoll-Paque density gradient centrifugation. Total RNA was extracted using Trizol reagent, and RNA quality was assessed on an Agilent 2100 Bioanalyzer.

Rearrangement joined TRBV6-6 to TRBJ2-7; the D gene is possibly TRBD2, with 5 bases matching. Input material: blood. The TCR originated in a man aged 30 to 45 with Graves' ophthalmopathy. The CDR3 protein: CASSYEEESYEQYF. At the DNA level, the sequence is TGTGCCAGCAGTTACGAGGAGGAGAGCTACGAGCAGTACTTC.